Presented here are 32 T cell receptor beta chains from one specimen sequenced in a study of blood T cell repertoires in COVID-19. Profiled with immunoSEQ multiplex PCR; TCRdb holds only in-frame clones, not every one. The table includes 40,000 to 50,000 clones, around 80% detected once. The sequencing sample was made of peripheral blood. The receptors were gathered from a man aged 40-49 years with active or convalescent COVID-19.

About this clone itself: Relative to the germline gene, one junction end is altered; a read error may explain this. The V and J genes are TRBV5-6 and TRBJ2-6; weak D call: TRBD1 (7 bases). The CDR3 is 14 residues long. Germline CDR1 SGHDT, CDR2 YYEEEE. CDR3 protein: CASSLPRGDNVLTF. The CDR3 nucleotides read TGTGCCAGCAGCTTACCCAGGGGGGACAACGTCCTGACTTTC.

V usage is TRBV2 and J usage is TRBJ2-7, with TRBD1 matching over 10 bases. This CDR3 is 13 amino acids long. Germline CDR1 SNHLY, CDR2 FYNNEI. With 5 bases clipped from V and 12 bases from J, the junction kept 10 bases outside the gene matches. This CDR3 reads CASSRRDRGILYF. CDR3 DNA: TGTGCCAGCAGTCGAAGGGACAGGGGAATTTTGTACTTC. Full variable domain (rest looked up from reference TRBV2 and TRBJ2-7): EPEVTQTPSHQVTQMGQEVILRCVPISNHLYFYWYRQILGQKVEFLVSFYNNEISEKSEIFDDQFSVERPDGSNFTLKIRSTKLEDSAMYFCASSRRDRGILYFGPGTRLTVT.

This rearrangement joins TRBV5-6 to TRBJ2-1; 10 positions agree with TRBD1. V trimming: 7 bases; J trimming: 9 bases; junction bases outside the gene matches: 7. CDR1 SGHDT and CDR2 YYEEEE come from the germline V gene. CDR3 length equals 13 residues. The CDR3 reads CASVGQGSSEQFF. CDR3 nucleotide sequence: TGTGCCAGCGTGGGACAGGGGTCGAGTGAGCAGTTCTTC.

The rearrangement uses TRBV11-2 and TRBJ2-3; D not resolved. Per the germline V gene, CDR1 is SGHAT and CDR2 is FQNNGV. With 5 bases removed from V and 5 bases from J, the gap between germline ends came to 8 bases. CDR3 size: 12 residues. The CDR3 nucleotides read TGTGCCAGCAGCCCAGTTGGAGATACGCAGTATTTT. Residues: CASSPVGDTQYF.

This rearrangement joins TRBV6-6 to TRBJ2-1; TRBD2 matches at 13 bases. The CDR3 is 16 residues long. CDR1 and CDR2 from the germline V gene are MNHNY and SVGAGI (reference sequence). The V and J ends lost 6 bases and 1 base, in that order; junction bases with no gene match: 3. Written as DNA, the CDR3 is TGTGCCAGCAGCACTAGCGGGAGGGCTTCCTACAATGAGCAGTTCTTC. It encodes CASSTSGRASYNEQFF.

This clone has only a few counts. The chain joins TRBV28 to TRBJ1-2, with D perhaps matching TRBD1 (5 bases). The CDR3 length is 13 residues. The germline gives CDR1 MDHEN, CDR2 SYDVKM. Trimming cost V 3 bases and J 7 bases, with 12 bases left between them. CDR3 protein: CASSFPGMAGYTF. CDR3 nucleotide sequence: TGTGCCAGCAGTTTTCCAGGGATGGCTGGCTACACCTTC.

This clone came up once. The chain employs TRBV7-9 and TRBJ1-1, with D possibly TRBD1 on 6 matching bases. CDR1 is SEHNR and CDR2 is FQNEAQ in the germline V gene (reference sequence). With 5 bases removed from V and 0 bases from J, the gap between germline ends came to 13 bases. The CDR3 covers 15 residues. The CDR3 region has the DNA TGTGCCAGCAGCCCCAGGGGCAGCTTGAACACTGAAGCTTTCTTT. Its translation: CASSPRGSLNTEAFF.

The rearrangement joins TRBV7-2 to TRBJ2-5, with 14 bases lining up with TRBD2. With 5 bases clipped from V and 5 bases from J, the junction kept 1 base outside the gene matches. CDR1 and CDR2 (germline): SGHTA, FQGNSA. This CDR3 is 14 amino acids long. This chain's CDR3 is CASSRTSGRETQYF. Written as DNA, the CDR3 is TGTGCCAGCAGCCGGACTAGCGGGAGGGAGACCCAGTACTTC.

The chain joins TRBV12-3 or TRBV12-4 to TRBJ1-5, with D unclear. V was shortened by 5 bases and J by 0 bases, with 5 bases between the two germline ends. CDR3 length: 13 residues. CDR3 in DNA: TGTGCCAGCAGTCCGGGTAGCAATCAGCCCCAGCATTTT. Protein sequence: CASSPGSNQPQHF.

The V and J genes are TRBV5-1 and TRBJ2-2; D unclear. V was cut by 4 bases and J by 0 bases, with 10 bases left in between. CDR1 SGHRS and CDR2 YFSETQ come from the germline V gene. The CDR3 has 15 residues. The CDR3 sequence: CASSRSTSNTGELFF. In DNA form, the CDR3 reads TGCGCCAGCAGCAGATCTACCTCGAACACCGGGGAGCTGTTTTTT.

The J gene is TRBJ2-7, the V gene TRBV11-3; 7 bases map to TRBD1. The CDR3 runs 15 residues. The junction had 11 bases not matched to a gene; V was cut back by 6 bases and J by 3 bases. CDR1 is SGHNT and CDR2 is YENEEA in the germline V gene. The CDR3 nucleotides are TGTGCCAGCAGTCGGGAAGGTCAGGGGGACTACGAGCAGTACTTC. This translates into CASSREGQGDYEQYF.

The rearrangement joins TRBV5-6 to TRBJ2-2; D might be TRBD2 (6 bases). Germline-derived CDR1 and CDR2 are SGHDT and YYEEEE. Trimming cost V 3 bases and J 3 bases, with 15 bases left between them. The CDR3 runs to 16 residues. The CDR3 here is CASSWTGERDTGELFF. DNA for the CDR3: TGTGCCAGCAGCTGGACGGGGGAGAGGGACACCGGGGAGCTGTTTTTT.

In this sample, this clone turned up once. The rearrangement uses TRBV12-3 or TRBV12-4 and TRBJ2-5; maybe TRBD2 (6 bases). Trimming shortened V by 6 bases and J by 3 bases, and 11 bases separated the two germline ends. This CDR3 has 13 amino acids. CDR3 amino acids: CASSPGRKETQYF. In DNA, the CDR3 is TGTGCCAGCAGCCCAGGGAGGAAAGAGACCCAGTACTTC.

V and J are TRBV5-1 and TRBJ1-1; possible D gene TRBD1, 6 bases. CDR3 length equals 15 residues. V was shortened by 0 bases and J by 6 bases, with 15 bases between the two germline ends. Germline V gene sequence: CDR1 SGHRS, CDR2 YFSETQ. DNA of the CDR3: TGCGCCAGCAGCTTGGAAAGGGGCAGGGGATCTGAAGCTTTCTTT. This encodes CASSLERGRGSEAFF.

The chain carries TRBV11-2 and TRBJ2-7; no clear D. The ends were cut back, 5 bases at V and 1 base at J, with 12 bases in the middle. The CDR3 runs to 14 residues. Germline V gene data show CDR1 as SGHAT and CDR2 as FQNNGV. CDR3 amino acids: CASSPQQVSYEQYF. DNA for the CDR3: TGTGCCAGCAGCCCCCAGCAGGTTTCCTACGAGCAGTACTTC.

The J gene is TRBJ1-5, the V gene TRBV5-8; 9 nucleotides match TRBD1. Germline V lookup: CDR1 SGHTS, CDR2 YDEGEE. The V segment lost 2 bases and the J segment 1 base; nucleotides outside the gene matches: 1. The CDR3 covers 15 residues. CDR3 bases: TGTGCCAGCAGCTTCACAGGGGGCAGCAATCAGCCCCAGCATTTT. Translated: CASSFTGGSNQPQHF.

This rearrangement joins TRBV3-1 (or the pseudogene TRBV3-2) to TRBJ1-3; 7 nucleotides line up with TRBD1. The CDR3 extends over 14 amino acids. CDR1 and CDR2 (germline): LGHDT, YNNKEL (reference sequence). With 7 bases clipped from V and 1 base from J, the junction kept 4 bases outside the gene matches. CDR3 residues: CASTPGGSGNTIYF. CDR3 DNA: TGTGCCAGCACCCCAGGGGGATCTGGAAACACCATATATTTT.

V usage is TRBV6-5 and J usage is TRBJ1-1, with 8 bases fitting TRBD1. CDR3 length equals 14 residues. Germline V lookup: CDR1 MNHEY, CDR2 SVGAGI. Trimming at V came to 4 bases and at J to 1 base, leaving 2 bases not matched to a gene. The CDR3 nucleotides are TGTGCCAGCAGTTTCAGGGGGCAGAACACTGAAGCTTTCTTT. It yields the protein CASSFRGQNTEAFF.

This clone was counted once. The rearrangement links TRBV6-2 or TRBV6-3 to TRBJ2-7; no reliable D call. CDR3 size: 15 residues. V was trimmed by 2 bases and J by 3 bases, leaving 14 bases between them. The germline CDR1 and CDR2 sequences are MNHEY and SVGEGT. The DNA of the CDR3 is TGTGCCAGCAGTTACCAGGTTCTCCTCCACTACGAGCAGTACTTC. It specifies CASSYQVLLHYEQYF.

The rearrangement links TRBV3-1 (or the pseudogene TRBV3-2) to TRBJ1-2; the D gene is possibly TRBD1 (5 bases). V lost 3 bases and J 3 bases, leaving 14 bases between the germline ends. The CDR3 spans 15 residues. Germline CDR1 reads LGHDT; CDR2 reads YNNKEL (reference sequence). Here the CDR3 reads CASSQGSGHYYGYTF. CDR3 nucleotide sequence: TGTGCCAGCAGCCAGGGATCAGGGCACTACTATGGCTACACCTTC.

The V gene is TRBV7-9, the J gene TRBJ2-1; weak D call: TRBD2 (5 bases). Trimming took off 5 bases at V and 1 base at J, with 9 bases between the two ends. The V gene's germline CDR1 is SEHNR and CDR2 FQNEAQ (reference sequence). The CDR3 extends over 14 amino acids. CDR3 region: CASSLDSSYNEQFF. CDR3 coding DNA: TGTGCCAGCAGCCTGGACTCTTCCTACAATGAGCAGTTCTTC. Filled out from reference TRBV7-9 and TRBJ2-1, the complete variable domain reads DTGVSQNPRHKITKRGQNVTFRCDPISEHNRLYWYRQTLGQGPEFLTYFQNEAQLEKSRLLSDRFSAERPKGSFSTLEIQRTEQGDSAMYLCASSLDSSYNEQFFGPGTRLTVL.

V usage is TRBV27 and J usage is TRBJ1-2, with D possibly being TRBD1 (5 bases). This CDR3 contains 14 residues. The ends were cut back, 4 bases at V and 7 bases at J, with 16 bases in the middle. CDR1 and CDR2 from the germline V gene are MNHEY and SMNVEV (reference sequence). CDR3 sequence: CASSSGHPTSGYTF. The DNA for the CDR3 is TGTGCCAGCAGTTCCGGACACCCCACGTCTGGCTACACCTTC.

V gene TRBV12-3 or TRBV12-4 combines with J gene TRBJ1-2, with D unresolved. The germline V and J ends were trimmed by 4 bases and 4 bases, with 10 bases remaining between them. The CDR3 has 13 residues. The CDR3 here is CASSSTDLYGYTF. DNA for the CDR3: TGTGCCAGCAGTTCAACAGACCTCTATGGCTACACCTTC.

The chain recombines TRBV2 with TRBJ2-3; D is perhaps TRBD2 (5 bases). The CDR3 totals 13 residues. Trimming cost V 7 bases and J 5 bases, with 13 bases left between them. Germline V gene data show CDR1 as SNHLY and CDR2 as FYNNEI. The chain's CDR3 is CASMTDWGDTQYF. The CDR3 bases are TGTGCCAGCATGACGGACTGGGGAGATACGCAGTATTTT.

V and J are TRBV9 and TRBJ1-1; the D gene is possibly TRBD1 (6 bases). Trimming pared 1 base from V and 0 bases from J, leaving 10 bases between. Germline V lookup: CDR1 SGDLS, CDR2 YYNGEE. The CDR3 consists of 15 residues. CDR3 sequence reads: CASSVLQGMNTEAFF. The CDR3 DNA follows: TGTGCCAGCAGCGTATTACAGGGAATGAACACTGAAGCTTTCTTT.

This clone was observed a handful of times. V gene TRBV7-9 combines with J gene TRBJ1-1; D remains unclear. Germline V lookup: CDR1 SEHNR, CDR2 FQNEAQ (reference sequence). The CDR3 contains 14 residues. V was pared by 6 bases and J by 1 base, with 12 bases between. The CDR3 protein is CASSSPNRNTEAFF. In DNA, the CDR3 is TGTGCCAGCAGTTCCCCGAACAGGAACACTGAAGCTTTCTTT.

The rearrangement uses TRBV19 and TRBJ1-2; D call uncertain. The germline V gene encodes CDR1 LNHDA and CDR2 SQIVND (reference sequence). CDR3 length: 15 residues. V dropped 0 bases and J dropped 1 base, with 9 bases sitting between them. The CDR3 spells CASSIDRADNYGYTF. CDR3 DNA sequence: TGTGCCAGTAGTATAGATCGTGCGGATAACTATGGCTACACCTTC.

The CDR3 protein is CASSTRDNQETQYF. In DNA form, the CDR3 reads TGTGCCAGCAGCACAAGGGACAACCAAGAGACCCAGTACTTC. The rearrangement joins TRBV7-2 to TRBJ2-5; possible D gene TRBD1, 6 bases. Deletions cut 5 bases from V and 0 bases from J, with 10 bases between. From germline, CDR1 is SGHTA and CDR2 FQGNSA. The CDR3 is made up of 14 amino acids.

CDR3 protein: CASKIAGTGELFF. The CDR3 DNA reads as TGTGCCAGCAAAATAGCGGGTACCGGGGAGCTGTTTTTT. The chain employs TRBV2 and TRBJ2-2, with TRBD2 identical over 7 bases. Germline V gene sequence: CDR1 SNHLY, CDR2 FYNNEI. V trimming: 7 bases; J trimming: 5 bases; junction bases outside the gene matches: 4. The CDR3 has 13 residues.

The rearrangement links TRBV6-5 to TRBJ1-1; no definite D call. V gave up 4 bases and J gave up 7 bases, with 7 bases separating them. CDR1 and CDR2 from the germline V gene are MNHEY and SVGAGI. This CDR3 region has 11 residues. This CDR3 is CASSFGLEAFF. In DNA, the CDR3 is TGTGCCAGCAGTTTCGGACTTGAAGCTTTCTTT.

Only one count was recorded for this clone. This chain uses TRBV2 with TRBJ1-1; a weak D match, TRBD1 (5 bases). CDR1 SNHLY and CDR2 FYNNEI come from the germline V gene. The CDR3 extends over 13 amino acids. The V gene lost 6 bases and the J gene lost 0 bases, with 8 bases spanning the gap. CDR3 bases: TGTGCCAGCAGGGCAGGGATGAACACTGAAGCTTTCTTT. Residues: CASRAGMNTEAFF.

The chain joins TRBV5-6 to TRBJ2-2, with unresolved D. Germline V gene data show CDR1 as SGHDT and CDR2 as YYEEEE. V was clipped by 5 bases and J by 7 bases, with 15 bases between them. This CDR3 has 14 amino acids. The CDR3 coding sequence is TGTGCCAGCAGAACTTCGGCCGCGGTCGGGGAGCTGTTTTTT. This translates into CASRTSAAVGELFF.